The T cell receptor (beta chain) under discussion was sequenced for a study of response to subunit inactivated influenza vaccine. Broader study findings: Few additional T cells are recruited per seasonal influenza vaccination, authors suggested.

Germline trimming cut 1 base from V and 9 bases from J; bases unmatched to any gene: 8. The CDR3 spans 15 residues. Per the germline V gene, CDR1 is MNHEY and CDR2 is SMNVEV (reference sequence). TCRdb redid the calling of the RT-PCR reads with MiXCR, one entry per CDR3 protein. Of about 150,000 distinct CDR3 sequences in the sample, around a tenth were seen once. Comment on this clonotype: The antigen is unknown.

This receptor was obtained from a man in his fifties or sixties who received an inactivated influenza vaccine. This sequence joins TRBV27 and TRBJ2-1; 8 bases align to TRBD1. The sequences come from CD8+ T cells sorted from PBMCs, collected around 25 months after vaccination. Here the CDR3 reads CASSLLGQGWGEQFF. The CDR3 bases are TGTGCCAGCAGTTTATTAGGACAGGGATGGGGTGAGCAGTTCTTC.